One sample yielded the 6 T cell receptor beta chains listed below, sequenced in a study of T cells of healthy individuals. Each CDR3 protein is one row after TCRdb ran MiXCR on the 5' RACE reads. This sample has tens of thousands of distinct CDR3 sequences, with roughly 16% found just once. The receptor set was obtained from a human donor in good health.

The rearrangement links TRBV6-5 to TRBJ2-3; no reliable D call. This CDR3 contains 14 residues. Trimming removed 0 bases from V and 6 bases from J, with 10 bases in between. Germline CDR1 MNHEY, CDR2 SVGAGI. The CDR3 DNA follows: TGTGCCAGCAGTTACTCGGCCTATGGTGATACGCAGTATTTT. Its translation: CASSYSAYGDTQYF.

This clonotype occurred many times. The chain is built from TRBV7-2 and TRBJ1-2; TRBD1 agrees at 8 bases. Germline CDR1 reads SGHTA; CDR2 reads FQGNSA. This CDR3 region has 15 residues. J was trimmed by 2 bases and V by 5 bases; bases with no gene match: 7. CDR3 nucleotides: TGTGCCAGCAGCCCCCCGGACAGGGAAAACTATGGCTACACCTTC. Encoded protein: CASSPPDRENYGYTF.

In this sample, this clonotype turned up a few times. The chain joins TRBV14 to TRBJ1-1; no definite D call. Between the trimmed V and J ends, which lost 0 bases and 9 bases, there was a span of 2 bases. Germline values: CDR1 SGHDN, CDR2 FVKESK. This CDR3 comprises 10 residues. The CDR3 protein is CASSQDKAFF. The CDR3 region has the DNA TGTGCCAGCAGCCAAGATAAAGCTTTCTTT.

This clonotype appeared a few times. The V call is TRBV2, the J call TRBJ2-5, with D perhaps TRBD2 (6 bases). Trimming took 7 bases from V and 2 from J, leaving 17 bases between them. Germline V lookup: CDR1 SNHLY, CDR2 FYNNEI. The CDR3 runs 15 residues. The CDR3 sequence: CASKMRAGMQETQYF. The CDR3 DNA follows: TGTGCCAGCAAGATGCGAGCGGGCATGCAAGAGACCCAGTACTTC.

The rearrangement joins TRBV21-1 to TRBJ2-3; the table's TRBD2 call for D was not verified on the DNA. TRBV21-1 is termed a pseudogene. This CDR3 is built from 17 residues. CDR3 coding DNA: TGTGCCAGCAGCACGGGGACTAGCGGGAGTCTGCCAGATACGCAGTATTTT. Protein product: CASSTGTSGSLPDTQYF.

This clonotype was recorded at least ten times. This CDR3 reads CASSPWDGRQETQYF. DNA for the CDR3: TGTGCCAGCAGTCCGTGGGACGGAAGGCAAGAGACCCAGTACTTC. The V call is TRBV27, the J call TRBJ2-5, with D possibly being TRBD1 or TRBD2 (5 bases each). This CDR3 is 15 amino acids long. V was pared by 5 bases and J by 2 bases, with 15 bases between. CDR1 and CDR2 from the germline V gene are MNHEY and SMNVEV (reference sequence).